This T cell receptor beta chain was documented in a study of response to subunit inactivated influenza vaccine. General observations from the study: It was the authors' suggestion that each seasonal influenza vaccination recruits few new T cells.

One entry per CDR3 protein, called by TCRdb with MiXCR from the RT-PCR reads. Of some 600,000 distinct CDR3 sequences in the sample, around 13% are singletons; the top ten hold 6.5% to 8%. Looked up from germline, CDR1 is MNHEY and CDR2 is SMNVEV (reference sequence). The CDR3 extends over 14 amino acids. This clonotype appeared a few times. What it recognizes is unknown. This clonotype was obtained from a man aged 50 to 60 who received an inactivated influenza vaccine. The sequences come from PBMCs from blood, collected approximately 15 days before vaccination. The chain is built from TRBV27 and TRBJ2-3; D remains ambiguous. CDR3 sequence: CPNGPGRDTDTQYF. The CDR3 DNA sequence: TGTCCCAACGGCCCCGGACGAGACACAGATACGCAGTATTTT.